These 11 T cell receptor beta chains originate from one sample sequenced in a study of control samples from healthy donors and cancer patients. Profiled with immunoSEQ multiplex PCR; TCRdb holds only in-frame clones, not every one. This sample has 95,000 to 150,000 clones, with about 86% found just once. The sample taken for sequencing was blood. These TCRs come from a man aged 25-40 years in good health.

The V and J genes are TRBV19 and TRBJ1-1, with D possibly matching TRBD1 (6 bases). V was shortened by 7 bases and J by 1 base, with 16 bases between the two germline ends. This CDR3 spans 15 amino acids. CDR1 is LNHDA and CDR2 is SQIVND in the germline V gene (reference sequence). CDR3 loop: CASIYTWTANTEAFF. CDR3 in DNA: TGTGCCAGTATTTATACCTGGACAGCGAACACTGAAGCTTTCTTT.

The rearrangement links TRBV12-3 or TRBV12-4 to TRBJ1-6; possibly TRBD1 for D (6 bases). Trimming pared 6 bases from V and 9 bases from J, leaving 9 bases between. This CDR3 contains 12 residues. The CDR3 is CASRSGVSPLHF. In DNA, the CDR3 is TGTGCCAGCAGATCAGGGGTTTCACCCCTCCACTTT.

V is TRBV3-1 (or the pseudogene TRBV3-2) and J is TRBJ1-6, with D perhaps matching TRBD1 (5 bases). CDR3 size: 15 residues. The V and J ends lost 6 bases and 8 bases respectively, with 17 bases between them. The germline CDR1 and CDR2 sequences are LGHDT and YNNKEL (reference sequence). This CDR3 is CASRPLGGGDSPLHF. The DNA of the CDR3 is TGTGCCAGCAGGCCGCTCGGGGGGGGTGATTCACCCCTCCACTTT.

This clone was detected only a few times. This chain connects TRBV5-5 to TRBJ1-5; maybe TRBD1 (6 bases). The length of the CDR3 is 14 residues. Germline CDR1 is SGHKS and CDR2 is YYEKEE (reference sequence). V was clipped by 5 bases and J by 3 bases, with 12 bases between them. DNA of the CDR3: TGTGCCAGCAGTTTAGACAGGATCAATCAGCCCCAGCATTTT. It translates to CASSLDRINQPQHF. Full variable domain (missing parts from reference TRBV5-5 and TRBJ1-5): DAGVTQSPTHLIKTRGQQVTLRCSPISGHKSVSWYQQVLGQGPQFIFQYYEKEERGRGNFPDRFSARQFPNYSSELNVNALLLGDSALYLCASSLDRINQPQHFGDGTRLSIL.

The CDR3 here is CASSLDTGRYGYTF. CDR3 nucleotide sequence: TGCGCCAGCAGCTTGGACACGGGGCGATATGGCTACACCTTC. The J gene is TRBJ1-2, the V gene TRBV5-1; possible D gene TRBD1, 5 bases. Germline V gives CDR1 SGHRS, CDR2 YFSETQ. The CDR3 covers 14 residues. Trimming removed 0 bases from V and 5 bases from J, with 11 bases in between.

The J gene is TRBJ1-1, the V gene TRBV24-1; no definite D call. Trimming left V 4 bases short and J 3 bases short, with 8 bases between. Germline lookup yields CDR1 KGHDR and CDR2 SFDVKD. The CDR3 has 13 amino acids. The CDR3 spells CATSEPGYTEAFF. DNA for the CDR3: TGTGCCACCAGTGAGCCGGGGTACACTGAAGCTTTCTTT.

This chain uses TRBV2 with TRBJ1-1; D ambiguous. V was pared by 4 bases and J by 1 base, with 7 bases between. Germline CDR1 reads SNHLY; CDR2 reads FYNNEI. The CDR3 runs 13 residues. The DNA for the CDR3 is TGTGCCAGCAGTGGACTGTGGAACACTGAAGCTTTCTTT. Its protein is CASSGLWNTEAFF.

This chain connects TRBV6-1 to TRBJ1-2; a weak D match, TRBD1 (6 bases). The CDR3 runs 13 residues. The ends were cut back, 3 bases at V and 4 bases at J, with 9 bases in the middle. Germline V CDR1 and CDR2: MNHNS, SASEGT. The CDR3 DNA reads TGTGCCAGCAGTGATACAGGGAGCTATGGCTACACCTTC. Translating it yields CASSDTGSYGYTF.

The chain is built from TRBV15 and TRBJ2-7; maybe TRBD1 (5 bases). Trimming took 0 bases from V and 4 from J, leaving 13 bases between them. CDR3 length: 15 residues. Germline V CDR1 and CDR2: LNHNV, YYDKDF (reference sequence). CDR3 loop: CATSRDRVRGYEQYV. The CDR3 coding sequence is TGTGCCACCAGCAGAGATCGGGTAAGGGGTTACGAGCAGTACGTC.

The DNA for the CDR3 is TGTGCTAGTGCCCGCTATCAACAGGTGACCGGGGAGCTGTTTTTT. Translated: CASARYQQVTGELFF. The rearrangement links TRBV12-5 to TRBJ2-2; D possibly corresponds to TRBD1 (5 bases). The CDR3 is 15 amino acids. Germline V gene data show CDR1 as LGHNT and CDR2 as FRNRAP. V gave up 7 bases and J gave up 5 bases, with 17 bases separating them.

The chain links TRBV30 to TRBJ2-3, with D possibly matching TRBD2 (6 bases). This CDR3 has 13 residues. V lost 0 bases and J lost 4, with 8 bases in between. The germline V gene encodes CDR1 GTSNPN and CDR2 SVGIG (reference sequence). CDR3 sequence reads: CAWSVGTSDTQYF. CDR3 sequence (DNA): TGTGCCTGGAGTGTCGGGACTTCAGATACGCAGTATTTT.